The 19 T cell receptor beta chains below come from one sample, sequenced in a study of blood T cell repertoires in COVID-19. Clones were sequenced by immunoSEQ multiplex PCR, and TCRdb holds only the in-frame ones, with some missing. The sample lists over 85,000 clones; 84% were seen once. The sequencing sample was made of peripheral blood. Receptor source: a man aged 35 to 55 with active or convalescent COVID-19.

The J gene is TRBJ2-3, the V gene TRBV3-1 (or the pseudogene TRBV3-2), with D maybe TRBD2 (6 bases). The CDR3 runs 16 residues. The V gene lost 4 bases and the J gene lost 9 bases, with 23 bases spanning the gap. The V gene's germline CDR1 is LGHDT and CDR2 YNNKEL (reference sequence). The CDR3 sequence is CASSPRLGLGIPTQYF. CDR3 in DNA: TGTGCCAGCAGCCCCCGTCTGGGACTGGGGATTCCGACGCAGTATTTT.

The chain couples TRBV30 to TRBJ2-3; D is perhaps TRBD2 (8 bases). The CDR3 is 16 amino acids. Germline V gene lookup returns CDR1 GTSNPN and CDR2 SVGIG (reference sequence). Between the trimmed V and J ends, which lost 0 bases and 5 bases, there was a span of 18 bases. The CDR3: CAWSVAGRGLGDTQYF. The CDR3 DNA reads as TGTGCCTGGAGTGTAGCCGGGAGGGGGCTGGGAGATACGCAGTATTTT.

This rearrangement joins TRBV4-3 to TRBJ1-3, with 10 nucleotides matching TRBD1. Unmatched junction bases numbered 7, after V lost 4 bases and J lost 4 bases. Per the germline V gene, CDR1 is LGHNA and CDR2 is YSLEER. The CDR3 is 16 residues long. In DNA, the CDR3 is TGCGCCAGCAGCCCCGGGGACAGGGGACTAGGAAACACCATATATTTT. Translating gives CASSPGDRGLGNTIYF.

This clone was seen just once. The chain has TRBV5-4 and TRBJ2-7; 10 nucleotides match TRBD2. Losses at the gene ends were 0 bases for V and 0 bases for J; bases not matched to a gene: 3. CDR3 length equals 16 residues. Germline CDR1 and CDR2: SGHNT and YYREEE (reference sequence). The CDR3 protein is CASSLVAGGSSYEQYF. The CDR3 DNA reads as TGTGCCAGCAGCTTGGTAGCGGGGGGAAGCTCCTACGAGCAGTACTTC.

The chain employs TRBV3-1 (or the pseudogene TRBV3-2) and TRBJ1-4; D call uncertain. Germline V lookup: CDR1 LGHDT, CDR2 YNNKEL (reference sequence). Trimming took off 6 bases at V and 10 bases at J, with 18 bases between the two ends. The CDR3 sequence is 14 residues long. The CDR3 sequence: CASREGPGGGKLFF. DNA for the CDR3: TGTGCCAGCAGGGAAGGACCGGGAGGAGGAAAACTGTTTTTT.

This chain's CDR3 is CASSFLTGSTDTQYF. In nucleotides, the CDR3 is TGTGCCAGCAGCTTCCTAACAGGGAGCACAGATACGCAGTATTTT. The chain has TRBV7-9 and TRBJ2-3, with D maybe TRBD1 (6 bases). Trimming left V 3 bases short and J 0 bases short, with 10 bases between. There are 15 residues in the CDR3. Germline V gives CDR1 SEHNR, CDR2 FQNEAQ (reference sequence).

The chain is built from TRBV5-1 and TRBJ1-1; TRBD1 might be the D (5 bases). There are 14 residues in the CDR3. The germline V and J ends were trimmed by 4 bases and 5 bases, with 15 bases remaining between them. Germline assignment: CDR1 SGHRS and CDR2 YFSETQ. The CDR3 bases are TGCGCCAGCAGCACGGGGGGAAGGAGTACTGAAGCTTTCTTT. Protein: CASSTGGRSTEAFF.

This chain joins TRBV19 and TRBJ1-3; 8 nucleotides line up with TRBD1. With V trimmed by 5 bases and J by 4 bases, 10 bases remained unmatched. This CDR3 spans 16 amino acids. Germline V lookup: CDR1 LNHDA, CDR2 SQIVND (reference sequence). The CDR3 DNA follows: TGTGCCAGTAGTCTTCTGGGACAGGCACCCGGAAACACCATATATTTT. This codes for CASSLLGQAPGNTIYF.

A remark on this clone: The same CDR3 is also encoded by other DNA sequences in this sample. V is TRBV7-2 and J is TRBJ2-3, with 8 bases lining up with TRBD2. V lost 1 base to trimming and J lost 3 bases; unmatched junction nucleotides: 6. This CDR3 comprises 16 residues. CDR1 and CDR2 (germline): SGHTA, FQGNSA. The CDR3 DNA reads as TGTGCCAGCAGCTTAGTTGGCGGGGGGAGTACAGATACGCAGTATTTT. Its protein product is CASSLVGGGSTDTQYF.

The rearrangement uses TRBV11-2 and TRBJ1-4; D perhaps matches TRBD1 (6 bases). The V end lost 2 bases, the J end lost 8 bases, and 18 bases lay between the germline ends. The CDR3 is made up of 16 amino acids. Germline V gives CDR1 SGHAT, CDR2 FQNNGV. Here the CDR3 DNA reads TGTGCCAGCAGCTTAATGATCAGGGGAATTCACGAAAAACTGTTTTTT. Residues: CASSLMIRGIHEKLFF.

V usage is TRBV5-1 and J usage is TRBJ2-2; TRBD1 agrees at 12 bases. The germline V gene encodes CDR1 SGHRS and CDR2 YFSETQ. The CDR3 contains 18 residues. The trim removed 4 bases at V and 6 bases at J, leaving 13 bases unmatched. The CDR3 loop reads CASSGRDRGREGAGELFF. In DNA, the CDR3 is TGCGCCAGCAGCGGCCGGGACAGGGGGCGTGAGGGCGCCGGGGAGCTGTTTTTT.

Only a few counts were recorded for this clone. The rearrangement uses TRBV6-4 and TRBJ2-2; D possibly corresponds to TRBD1 (6 bases). Germline-derived CDR1 and CDR2 are MRHNA and SNTAGT. This CDR3 has 11 amino acids. This chain's CDR3 is CFRQATGELFF. Here the CDR3 DNA reads TGTTTTCGACAGGCCACCGGGGAGCTGTTTTTT.

The chain is built from TRBV5-6 and TRBJ1-1; TRBD1 might be the D (5 bases). CDR3 length: 14 residues. Between the trimmed V and J ends, which lost 2 bases and 8 bases, there was a span of 16 bases. Germline V gene sequence: CDR1 SGHDT, CDR2 YYEEEE. The CDR3 here is CASSFSSGTLEAFF. The DNA of the CDR3 is TGTGCCAGCAGCTTTTCCTCGGGGACTTTGGAAGCTTTCTTT.

This clone occurred a few times. As DNA, the CDR3 is TGTGCCAGCAGTTACTCGGCTAGCGGGGGGGGAGATACGCAGTATTTT. As protein: CASSYSASGGGDTQYF. This sequence joins TRBV6-6 and TRBJ2-3, with 12 bases matching TRBD2. Unmatched junction bases numbered 3, after V lost 0 bases and J lost 5 bases. The CDR3 extends over 16 amino acids. CDR1 is MNHNY and CDR2 is SVGAGI in the germline V gene (reference sequence).

This chain uses TRBV6-5 with TRBJ1-4, with D perhaps matching TRBD1 (5 bases). CDR3 length: 14 residues. Germline loops: CDR1 MNHEY, CDR2 SVGAGI. V lost 6 bases and J 5 bases, leaving 13 bases between the germline ends. CDR3 sequence reads: CASRPDSWNEKLFF. DNA of the CDR3: TGTGCCAGCAGACCAGACAGTTGGAATGAAAAACTGTTTTTT.

V is TRBV18 and J is TRBJ1-5, with D unclear. Germline CDR1 reads KGHSH; CDR2 reads LQKENI. Trimming removed 2 bases at V and 0 bases at J, with 11 bases between. CDR3 length: 16 amino acids. CDR3 bases: TGTGCCAGCTCACCAAATTCACAGTATAGCAATCAGCCCCAGCATTTT. Encoded protein: CASSPNSQYSNQPQHF.

V gene TRBV18 combines with J gene TRBJ2-2; 8 bases are a match to TRBD1. The CDR3 has 15 residues. After removal of 3 bases from V and 4 bases from J, the junction contained 4 bases not matched to a gene. The germline V gene has CDR1 KGHSH and CDR2 LQKENI. CDR3 DNA sequence: TGTGCCAGCTCACCCAAACAGGGGGTCACCGGGGAGCTGTTTTTT. It specifies CASSPKQGVTGELFF.

The chain couples TRBV12-3 or TRBV12-4 to TRBJ1-1, with D hard to call. With 3 bases removed from V and 5 bases from J, the gap between germline ends came to 10 bases. This CDR3 region has 13 residues. The chain's CDR3 is CASSLREGTEAFF. In DNA form, the CDR3 reads TGTGCCAGCAGTTTGCGGGAAGGGACTGAAGCTTTCTTT.

The chain uses TRBV4-2 and TRBJ2-2, with 8 positions matching TRBD1. Germline V CDR1 and CDR2: LGHNA, YNFKEQ. This CDR3 has 14 residues. J lost 3 bases, V lost 4 bases, and 1 base had no gene match. The CDR3 protein is CASSLDRDTGELFF. The CDR3 coding sequence is TGTGCCAGCAGCCTGGACAGGGACACCGGGGAGCTGTTTTTT.